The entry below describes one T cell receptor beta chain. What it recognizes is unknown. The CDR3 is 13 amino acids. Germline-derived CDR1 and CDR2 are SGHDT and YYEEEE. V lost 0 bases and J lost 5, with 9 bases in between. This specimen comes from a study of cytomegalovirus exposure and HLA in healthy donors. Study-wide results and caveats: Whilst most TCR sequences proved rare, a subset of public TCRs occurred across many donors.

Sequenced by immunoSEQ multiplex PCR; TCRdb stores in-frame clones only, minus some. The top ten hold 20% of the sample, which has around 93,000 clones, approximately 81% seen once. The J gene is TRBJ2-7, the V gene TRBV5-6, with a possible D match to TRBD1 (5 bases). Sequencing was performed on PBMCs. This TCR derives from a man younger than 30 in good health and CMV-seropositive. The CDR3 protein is CASSLVQGHEQYV. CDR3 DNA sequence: TGTGCCAGCAGCTTGGTTCAGGGCCACGAGCAGTACGTC.